This is a list of T cell receptor beta chains from one sample in a study of T cell responses to AZD1222 COVID-19 vaccine. Only in-frame clones appear in the TCRdb table, and some are missing; sequencing was by immunoSEQ multiplex PCR. The table shows roughly 100,000 clones, with around 83% occurring only once. Material: peripheral blood, obtained on day 0 of AZD1222 vaccination. These receptors were taken from an adult in good health. CDR3s include the opening cysteine and the closing phenylalanine or tryptophan. The order of the fields is V gene, CDR3 protein.

v_call: TRBV5-1
cdr3_aa: CASSLTPGQGASEKLFF

v_call: TRBV7-2
cdr3_aa: CASSLVHRESNYGYTF

v_call: TRBV27
cdr3_aa: CASSLSRGQGLGF

v_call: TRBV29-1
cdr3_aa: CSVEDPRASYEQYF

v_call: TRBV5-1
cdr3_aa: CASSWTGPDQPQHF

v_call: TRBV6-1
cdr3_aa: CASSDGVGGYTF

v_call: TRBV28
cdr3_aa: CASSFGAAGDEVGELFF

v_call: TRBV3-1/TRBV3-2
cdr3_aa: CASSHRGVSDTGELFF

v_call: TRBV19
cdr3_aa: CASSVYRENTEAFF

v_call: TRBV18
cdr3_aa: CASSQGHPGTYNEQFF

v_call: TRBV12-3/TRBV12-4
cdr3_aa: CASSPPKGPLHF

v_call: TRBV28
cdr3_aa: CASRLKGGGAYEQYF

v_call: TRBV5-1
cdr3_aa: CASSPGGGDGYTF

v_call: TRBV7-2
cdr3_aa: CASSPQGWYASEQYF

v_call: TRBV5-1
cdr3_aa: CASSLDRTGGKEKLFF

v_call: TRBV6-5
cdr3_aa: CASRDTGRGSPLHF

v_call: TRBV7-2
cdr3_aa: CASSLSWDGTVYGYTF

v_call: TRBV4-3
cdr3_aa: CASSQDSSFNQPQHF

v_call: TRBV7-2
cdr3_aa: CASSLRSGGNSGNTIYF

v_call: TRBV29-1
cdr3_aa: CSVEAGQALVTF

v_call: TRBV18
cdr3_aa: CASGSSSYNEQFF

v_call: TRBV18
cdr3_aa: CASSPRGSSNTGELFF

v_call: TRBV7-9
cdr3_aa: CASSFGGDRTFSYEQYF

v_call: TRBV7-9
cdr3_aa: CASSRDRAGNTIYF

v_call: TRBV5-1
cdr3_aa: CASSVPDSGNTIYF

v_call: TRBV2
cdr3_aa: CAQDPQGLDEQFF

v_call: TRBV5-4
cdr3_aa: CASSLLFITDTQYF

v_call: TRBV23-1
cdr3_aa: CASSRGGTGSNEKLFF

v_call: TRBV28
cdr3_aa: CASSSGQSNQPQHF

v_call: TRBV28
cdr3_aa: CASRSHGFEQFF

v_call: TRBV5-1
cdr3_aa: CASSLVANTGELFF

v_call: TRBV7-9
cdr3_aa: CASSLAPDFGYEQYF

v_call: TRBV5-4
cdr3_aa: CASSPGLAGVAGELFF

v_call: TRBV7-2
cdr3_aa: CASSLARGGRNTQYF

v_call: TRBV19
cdr3_aa: CASSIEGTAAGEAFF

v_call: TRBV5-8
cdr3_aa: CASSLIDVAYNEQFF

v_call: TRBV7-2
cdr3_aa: CASSLAPRDTTYNEQFF

v_call: TRBV6-5
cdr3_aa: CASTRLGDQGYTF

v_call: TRBV7-2
cdr3_aa: CASSFDRGGADTQYF

v_call: TRBV5-1
cdr3_aa: CASSLQGEGGQPQHF

v_call: TRBV27
cdr3_aa: CASSLGAGGNYGYTF

v_call: TRBV4-1
cdr3_aa: CASSQDSAGVVSPLHF

v_call: TRBV12-3/TRBV12-4
cdr3_aa: CASSRGDQPQHF

v_call: TRBV3-1/TRBV3-2
cdr3_aa: CASSQQYDSAEAFF

v_call: TRBV7-8
cdr3_aa: CASSLRGQKARTEQYF

v_call: TRBV30
cdr3_aa: CAWSPYSNQPQHF

v_call: TRBV2
cdr3_aa: CASSSAPGRSSTDTQYF

v_call: TRBV4-3
cdr3_aa: CASSQDPGLTEAFF

v_call: TRBV5-1
cdr3_aa: CASSLGTESNQPQHF

v_call: TRBV28
cdr3_aa: CALRGVNTGELFF

v_call: TRBV19
cdr3_aa: CASRDRGAADGYTF

v_call: TRBV11-3
cdr3_aa: CASGTGGNEQFF

v_call: TRBV28
cdr3_aa: CASSRTAGIAFF

v_call: TRBV5-6
cdr3_aa: CASSLGQPDTDTQYF

v_call: TRBV13
cdr3_aa: CASSSLRGEQYF

v_call: TRBV7-2
cdr3_aa: CASSPGQGTTYGYTF

v_call: TRBV6-2/TRBV6-3
cdr3_aa: CASSDLQGAGYTF